Below are 26 T cell receptor beta chains sequenced from a single sample in a study of blood T cell repertoires in COVID-19. Measured with immunoSEQ multiplex PCR; TCRdb has only the in-frame clones, and not every one. The table shows some 290,000 clones, with roughly 90% occurring only once. Sequenced sample: peripheral blood. All receptors come from a woman in her thirties or forties with COVID-19, enrolled during active disease.

V gene TRBV7-2 combines with J gene TRBJ1-1; 7 bases line up with TRBD1. The CDR3 has 13 amino acids. With 4 bases clipped from V and 10 bases from J, the junction kept 9 bases outside the gene matches. Germline-derived CDR1 and CDR2 are SGHTA and FQGNSA. CDR3 nucleotide sequence: TGTGCCAGCAGCTCTAGAGCCGAGGGGGCAGCTTTCTTT. Translating gives CASSSRAEGAAFF.

V gene TRBV7-2 combines with J gene TRBJ1-5; tentative D call: TRBD1 (6 bases). Germline V gene data show CDR1 as SGHTA and CDR2 as FQGNSA. With 0 bases removed from V and 5 bases from J, the gap between germline ends came to 8 bases. This CDR3 region has 14 residues. The chain's CDR3 is CASSLADRYQPQHF. CDR3 nucleotides: TGTGCCAGCAGCTTAGCGGACAGATATCAGCCCCAGCATTTT.

The chain recombines TRBV15 with TRBJ2-7, with D tentatively TRBD1 (5 bases). V lost 4 bases to trimming and J lost 6 bases, with 10 bases between them. The length of the CDR3 is 12 residues. Germline V gene sequence: CDR1 LNHNV, CDR2 YYDKDF (reference sequence). The DNA of the CDR3 is TGTGCCACCAGCAAAAGTAGGGGCGAGCAGTACTTC. Its protein is CATSKSRGEQYF.

This clone showed up just once. The chain has TRBV28 and TRBJ1-2, with 7 bases identical to TRBD1. In germline, CDR1 is MDHEN, CDR2 SYDVKM. This CDR3 region has 14 residues. V lost 2 bases and J lost 3; bases outside the gene matches: 3. The CDR3 bases are TGTGCCAGCAGTTTACCGGGACAGCACTATGGCTACACCTTC. The encoded protein is CASSLPGQHYGYTF.

V and J are TRBV11-2 and TRBJ2-5; D is unresolved. The CDR3 runs 16 residues. CDR1 and CDR2 from the germline V gene are SGHAT and FQNNGV. Trimming removed 1 base from V and 5 bases from J, with 17 bases in between. CDR3 sequence (DNA): TGTGCCAGCAGCTTAGTCGCAGGTTCTTATCGCGAGACCCAGTACTTC. This codes for CASSLVAGSYRETQYF.

The chain is built from TRBV6-2 or TRBV6-3 and TRBJ1-1, with a weak D call TRBD1 (5 bases). V lost 6 bases, J lost 5 bases, and 16 bases lay in between. This CDR3 has 14 amino acids. Germline V lookup: CDR1 MNHEY, CDR2 SVGEGT. The CDR3 loop is CASSPFRGETEAFF. The CDR3 bases are TGTGCCAGCAGCCCATTCCGGGGGGAAACTGAAGCTTTCTTT.

A single count supports this clone. The chain joins TRBV29-1 to TRBJ2-7; possibly TRBD1 for D (6 bases). Germline loops: CDR1 SQVTM, CDR2 ANQGSEA. Between the trimmed V and J ends, which lost 4 bases and 6 bases, there was a span of 13 bases. CDR3 size: 12 residues. This CDR3 reads CSVVEGVVEQYF. In DNA, the CDR3 is TGCAGCGTTGTCGAGGGGGTTGTCGAGCAGTACTTC.

The chain links TRBV15 to TRBJ1-4; 7 positions agree with TRBD1. The V segment lost 3 bases and the J segment 4 bases; nucleotides outside the gene matches: 8. Germline lookup yields CDR1 LNHNV and CDR2 YYDKDF (reference sequence). The CDR3 is 16 amino acids. The CDR3 spells CATSRYPRGFNEKLFF. The CDR3 DNA reads TGTGCCACCAGCAGGTATCCCAGGGGGTTTAATGAAAAACTGTTTTTT.

The chain couples TRBV7-3 to TRBJ2-2; 10 positions match TRBD1. From germline, CDR1 is SGHTA and CDR2 FQGTGA. CDR3 length: 14 residues. V was pared by 7 bases and J by 7 bases, with 6 bases of the junction left unmatched. This CDR3 is CASTDRGRDGELFF. In DNA form, the CDR3 reads TGTGCCAGCACCGACAGGGGGCGGGACGGGGAGCTGTTTTTT.

V is TRBV6-5 and J is TRBJ1-6; no firm D call. The V end was cut by 7 bases, the J end by 10 bases, with 14 bases between. Germline V CDR1 and CDR2: MNHEY, SVGAGI. This CDR3 comprises 13 residues. This chain's CDR3 is CASTDFPGSPLHF. The CDR3 DNA reads TGTGCCAGCACCGACTTTCCCGGGTCACCCCTCCACTTT.

The genes are TRBV7-2 and TRBJ2-3, with D hard to call. The CDR3 contains 13 residues. V was trimmed by 0 bases and J by 6 bases, leaving 7 bases between them. Germline V lookup: CDR1 SGHTA, CDR2 FQGNSA. CDR3 DNA sequence: TGTGCCAGCAGCTTAGCAGCGATTGATACGCAGTATTTT. Translated, it gives CASSLAAIDTQYF.

The sample holds a few counts of this clone. This chain connects TRBV28 to TRBJ1-2, with TRBD1 as a possible D gene (6 bases). Germline values: CDR1 MDHEN, CDR2 SYDVKM. V was clipped by 3 bases and J by 4 bases, with 9 bases between them. The length of the CDR3 is 13 residues. The CDR3 bases are TGTGCCAGCAGTTTCCAGGACAGCTATGGCTACACCTTC. Amino acid sequence: CASSFQDSYGYTF.

The genes are TRBV27 and TRBJ2-7, with D possibly matching TRBD2 (6 bases). V lost 2 bases to trimming and J lost 1 base, with 9 bases between them. Germline V gene lookup returns CDR1 MNHEY and CDR2 SMNVEV (reference sequence). This CDR3 is built from 14 residues. The chain's CDR3 is CASSLRLASYEQYF. In DNA, the CDR3 is TGTGCCAGCAGTTTACGGCTAGCGTCCTACGAGCAGTACTTC.

With respect to this clone: Other DNA sequences in this sample translate to the same CDR3. The rearrangement links TRBV18 to TRBJ1-5; unclear D gene. The germline gives CDR1 KGHSH, CDR2 LQKENI. The CDR3 extends over 12 amino acids. The germline V and J ends were trimmed by 3 bases and 7 bases, with 7 bases remaining between them. The CDR3 loop reads CASSPGGQPQHF. CDR3 sequence (DNA): TGTGCCAGCTCACCCGGAGGACAGCCCCAGCATTTT.

The chain recombines TRBV2 with TRBJ2-5; D is possibly TRBD1 (5 bases). Per germline, CDR1 SNHLY and CDR2 FYNNEI. The CDR3 has 14 amino acids. Trimming took 7 bases from V and 1 from J, leaving 13 bases between them. The CDR3 reads CASIETEFQETQYF. For the CDR3, the DNA is TGTGCCAGCATCGAGACAGAATTCCAAGAGACCCAGTACTTC.

This chain links TRBV5-5 with TRBJ2-2, with a weak D call TRBD2 (5 bases). In germline, CDR1 is SGHKS, CDR2 YYEKEE (reference sequence). The CDR3 loop spans 18 amino acids. Trimming took 4 bases from V and 0 from J, leaving 19 bases between them. CDR3 amino acids: CASSPRAGGFANTGELFF. The CDR3 DNA follows: TGTGCCAGCAGCCCAAGGGCCGGAGGTTTCGCGAACACCGGGGAGCTGTTTTTT. The full variable domain, its missing parts supplied by reference TRBV5-5 and TRBJ2-2, is DAGVTQSPTHLIKTRGQQVTLRCSPISGHKSVSWYQQVLGQGPQFIFQYYEKEERGRGNFPDRFSARQFPNYSSELNVNALLLGDSALYLCASSPRAGGFANTGELFFGEGSRLTVL.

This clone was detected only once. This chain joins TRBV7-9 and TRBJ1-2, with D unresolved. In germline, CDR1 is SEHNR, CDR2 FQNEAQ (reference sequence). The length of the CDR3 is 12 residues. Trimming took 3 bases from V and 3 from J, leaving 5 bases between them. The CDR3 DNA follows: TGTGCCAGCAGCTTCTCTGACTATGGCTACACCTTC. Encoded protein: CASSFSDYGYTF.

The chain uses TRBV3-1 (or the pseudogene TRBV3-2) and TRBJ2-1, with D possibly being TRBD1 (5 bases). Germline CDR1 reads LGHDT; CDR2 reads YNNKEL (reference sequence). The CDR3 sequence is 16 residues long. The V and J ends lost 4 bases and 2 bases respectively, with 15 bases between them. The CDR3 here is CASSREVRQPYNEQFF. The DNA of the CDR3 is TGTGCCAGCAGCCGAGAGGTTAGACAGCCCTACAATGAGCAGTTCTTC.

This rearrangement joins TRBV5-1 to TRBJ2-7; TRBD1 aligns across 9 bases. V gave up 0 bases and J gave up 3 bases; unmatched junction bases: 4. From germline, CDR1 is SGHRS and CDR2 YFSETQ. This CDR3 comprises 15 residues. CDR3 protein: CASSLAGDRDYEQYF. The CDR3 bases are TGCGCCAGCAGCTTGGCCGGGGACAGGGACTACGAGCAGTACTTC. Full variable domain (remainder filled in from reference TRBV5-1 and TRBJ2-7): KAGVTQTPRYLIKTRGQQVTLSCSPISGHRSVSWYQQTPGQGLQFLFEYFSETQRNKGNFPGRFSGRQFSNSRSEMNVSTLELGDSALYLCASSLAGDRDYEQYFGPGTRLTVT.

V and J are TRBV7-3 and TRBJ2-3; TRBD1 agrees at 9 bases. The germline CDR1 and CDR2 sequences are SGHTA and FQGTGA. The CDR3 extends over 16 amino acids. Unmatched junction bases numbered 8, after V lost 1 base and J lost 6 bases. The CDR3 DNA reads as TGTGCCAGCAGCTTAATGGGGACAGGGAGGGGTGATACGCAGTATTTT. Translated: CASSLMGTGRGDTQYF.

The chain links TRBV4-1 to TRBJ2-7; perhaps TRBD2 as D (6 bases). The germline V gene encodes CDR1 MGHRA and CDR2 YSYEKL. The CDR3 extends over 15 amino acids. V was trimmed by 0 bases and J by 7 bases, leaving 16 bases between them. The CDR3 nucleotides are TGCGCCAGCAGCCAAGAGTTCTCGGGGGTCTGGGAGCAGTACTTC. It codes for CASSQEFSGVWEQYF.

The chain employs TRBV6-2 or TRBV6-3 and TRBJ2-1, with D possibly TRBD1 on 6 matching bases. V lost 0 bases to trimming and J lost 7 bases, with 16 bases between them. This CDR3 has 16 residues. The germline CDR1 and CDR2 sequences are MNHEY and SVGEGT. The CDR3 coding sequence is TGTGCCAGCAGTTACTCGAGCCAGGGGATAGGAAATGAGCAGTTCTTC. This translates into CASSYSSQGIGNEQFF.

The chain has TRBV5-4 and TRBJ2-1; the match to TRBD2 covers 10 bases. V dropped 4 bases and J dropped 0; count of bases not matched to a gene: 10. CDR1 and CDR2 from the germline V gene are SGHNT and YYREEE (reference sequence). The CDR3 covers 18 residues. The CDR3 loop reads CASSRHPLAGDSYNEQFF. In DNA form, the CDR3 reads TGTGCCAGCAGCCGCCATCCCCTAGCGGGGGACTCCTACAATGAGCAGTTCTTC.

The J gene is TRBJ1-3, the V gene TRBV19; D call uncertain. The ends were cut back, 5 bases at V and 7 bases at J, with 15 bases in the middle. This CDR3 spans 14 amino acids. Germline values: CDR1 LNHDA, CDR2 SQIVND (reference sequence). The CDR3 bases are TGTGCCAGTAGTTCACGAGGAGGTCGGAACACCATATATTTT. Residues: CASSSRGGRNTIYF.

The genes are TRBV2 and TRBJ2-3; D ambiguous. The V end lost 5 bases, the J end lost 3 bases, and 6 bases lay between the germline ends. The CDR3 is made up of 12 amino acids. The germline gives CDR1 SNHLY, CDR2 FYNNEI. This chain's CDR3 is CASSPSTDTQYF. CDR3 nucleotide sequence: TGTGCCAGCAGTCCGTCGACAGATACGCAGTATTTT.

V is TRBV9 and J is TRBJ1-5; possibly TRBD1 for D (5 bases). This CDR3 is built from 15 residues. Trimming took off 4 bases at V and 0 bases at J, with 11 bases between the two ends. CDR1 and CDR2 from the germline V gene are SGDLS and YYNGEE. The CDR3 DNA follows: TGTGCCAGCAGCCCCGGGGGGTTTAGCAATCAGCCCCAGCATTTT. It codes for CASSPGGFSNQPQHF. Full variable domain (outside the CDR3, taken from reference TRBV9 and TRBJ1-5): DSGVTQTPKHLITATGQRVTLRCSPRSGDLSVYWYQQSLDQGLQFLIQYYNGEERAKGNILERFSAQQFPDLHSELNLSSLELGDSALYFCASSPGGFSNQPQHFGDGTRLSIL.